A single T cell receptor beta chain is shown here with its context. Authors' analysis steps: Estimated nucleated cell counts came from reference gene primer amplification. Produced via immunoSEQ multiplex PCR; TCRdb's table is partial and in-frame only. V, J and clone size are taken as reported in that table, and D and trimming were inferred from the DNA itself. The sample gives 150,000 to 200,000 clones, 80% to 95% of which show up once; over 3.5% is in the top ten. This entry belongs to a study of blood T cell repertoires in COVID-19. At the level of the study: T cells, B-cell-depleted T cells, or PBMCs supplied cDNA or gDNA.

The CDR3 contains 14 residues. Germline CDR1 and CDR2: SNHLY and FYNNEI. Trimming took 7 bases from V and 0 from J, leaving 9 bases between them. V and J are TRBV2 and TRBJ1-4, with D unresolved. Sample: peripheral blood. The source of this sequence is a woman between 50 and 59 years old with acute or convalescent COVID-19. The CDR3, as DNA: TGTGCCAGCATCCGAGGGTCAACTAATGAAAAACTGTTTTTT. Translating gives CASIRGSTNEKLFF. Variable domain in full (rest from reference TRBV2 and TRBJ1-4): EPEVTQTPSHQVTQMGQEVILRCVPISNHLYFYWYRQILGQKVEFLVSFYNNEISEKSEIFDDQFSVERPDGSNFTLKIRSTKLEDSAMYFCASIRGSTNEKLFFGSGTQLSVL.